This entry describes one T cell receptor (beta chain). Its target is unknown. This sample was included in a study of molecular identifiers for immune sequencing clone quantification. This CDR3 comprises 16 residues. Trimming at V came to 6 bases and at J to 1 base, leaving 11 bases not matched to a gene. Per the germline V gene, CDR1 is MNHEY and CDR2 is SVGAGI. TCRdb processed the PCR reads anew with MiXCR; each CDR3 protein has one entry. This table has over 550,000 distinct CDR3 sequences, 25% appearing once. General study results and limits: Effector cells had over 99% of their molecules in clones above 20 RNA copies, while naive cells had under 1%.

V gene TRBV6-5 combines with J gene TRBJ2-5, with TRBD1 matching 7 bases. The sample was naive CD8+ T cells from blood, with Jurkat cell RNA spiked in. As to subset: FACS-sorted CD8+CD4-CCR7+CD45RA+ naive T cells. The clonotype originates from a human donor in good health. Some libraries in this study had Jurkat cell RNA spiked in. CDR3 residues: CASRHDRQGGQETQYF. Written as DNA, the CDR3 is TGTGCCAGCAGACACGACAGACAGGGCGGCCAAGAGACCCAGTACTTC.